A selection of T cell receptor delta chains follows, all from one sample in a study of Vδ1+ human thymocytes. TCRdb made new clone calls on the multiplex PCR reads using CATT. The table has 54,000 or so delta-chain clones, 15% seen once; the top ten hold under 0.55%. Sequenced material: Vdelta1+ gamma-delta thymocytes from the thymus. These receptors were collected from a boy under two years old who had congenital heart surgery. Both conserved end residues are part of each CDR3. The order of the fields is clone size, D gene, J gene, V gene, CDR3 protein, CDR3 DNA. The D gene is left open where the match is weak. Clone size appears in some rows only: once, few, many, or a class for an expanded clone.

>NA|NA|TRDJ1|TRDV1
CALGEGWLGGLDRWESTDKLIF
TGTGCTCTTGGGGAAGGGTGGCTCGGGGGGCTTGATAGGTGGGAAAGCACCGATAAACTCATCTTT
>NA|TRDD3|TRDJ1|TRDV1
CALGEPLGEWMGVLGDMKLIF
TGTGCTCTTGGGGAACCCCTGGGTGAATGGATGGGAGTACTGGGGGATATGAAACTCATCTTT
>few|TRDD3|TRDJ1|TRDV1
CALGEHSYSDLGDTYDKLIF
TGTGCTCTTGGGGAACACTCCTACTCCGACCTGGGGGATACTTACGATAAACTCATCTTT
>few|NA|TRDJ1|TRDV1
CALGELWTDKLIF
TGTGCTCTTGGGGAACTGTGGACCGATAAACTCATCTTT
>few|NA|TRDJ1|TRDV1
CALGSLPGDKLIF
TGTGCTCTTGGGTCTCTCCCCGGGGATAAACTCATCTTT
>NA|TRDD3|TRDJ1|TRDV1
CALGDLRWGIHTDKLIF
TGTGCTCTTGGGGACCTGCGCTGGGGGATTCACACCGATAAACTCATCTTT
>NA|NA|TRDJ1|TRDV1
CALGTTRGKLIF
TGTGCTCTTGGGACTACCCGGGGTAAACTCATCTTT
>NA|NA|TRDJ1|TRDV1
CALGERVLPLRTDKLIF
TGTGCTCTTGGGGAACGGGTCCTGCCCTTACGGACCGATAAACTCATCTTT
>NA|NA|TRDJ1|TRDV1
CALGESPVPSLPRLLGKHRRVTDKLIF
TGTGCTCTTGGGGAAAGCCCCGTTCCTTCTCTCCCCCGATTACTGGGAAAACACAGACGCGTCACCGATAAACTCATCTTT
>NA|TRDD3|TRDJ1|TRDV1
CALGEQTVWGITDKLIF
TGTGCTCTTGGGGAACAAACAGTCTGGGGGATCACCGATAAACTCATCTTT
>few|TRDD3|TRDJ1|TRDV1
CALGERKSLADGGTTDKLIF
TGTGCTCTTGGGGAACGTAAAAGCCTCGCCGATGGGGGAACCACCGATAAACTCATCTTT
>NA|NA|TRDJ1|TRDV1
CALGEIRGDHREYTDKLIF
TGTGCTCTTGGGGAAATCCGCGGGGATCATCGAGAGTACACCGATAAACTCATCTTT
>once|TRDD3|TRDJ1|TRDV1
CALGELRGYAGLIF
TGTGCTCTTGGGGAACTAAGGGGATACGCCGGACTCATCTTT
>NA|NA|TRDJ1|TRDV1
CALGEPPQGILIF
TGTGCTCTTGGGGAACCGCCGCAGGGGATACTCATCTTT
>NA|TRDD3|TRDJ1|TRDV1
CALGVPRLGGIPGLIF
TGTGCTCTTGGGGTGCCCCGACTTGGGGGGATACCGGGACTCATCTTT
>NA|NA|TRDJ1|TRDV2
CACDLPGMMYTDKLIF
TGTGCCTGTGATCTTCCTGGGATGATGTACACCGATAAACTCATCTTT
>NA|TRDD3|TRDJ1|TRDV1
CALGGRTGGRYTDKLIF
TGTGCTCTTGGAGGGCGTACTGGGGGTCGGTACACCGATAAACTCATCTTT
>few|TRDD3|TRDJ1|TRDV1
CALGTPPLGDTGADKLIF
TGTGCTCTTGGGACGCCTCCGCTGGGGGATACGGGGGCCGATAAACTCATCTTT
>NA|TRDD3|TRDJ1|TRDV1
CALGELLLGDPDKLIF
TGTGCTCTTGGGGAACTCCTACTGGGGGACCCCGATAAACTCATCTTT
>NA|NA|TRDJ1|TRDV1
CALGELGATGPLYTDKLIF
TGTGCTCTTGGGGAACTCGGGGCGACTGGGCCCCTATACACCGATAAACTCATCTTT
>few|TRDD3|TRDJ1|TRDV1
CALGPARVTGGYPYTDKLIF
TGTGCTCTTGGGCCAGCGAGGGTTACTGGGGGATACCCGTACACCGATAAACTCATCTTT
>few|NA|TRDJ1|TRDV1
CALGELAFLPGILDKLIF
TGTGCTCTTGGGGAACTTGCCTTCCTACCGGGGATACTCGATAAACTCATCTTT
>few|TRDD3|TRDJ1|TRDV1
CALGELRLGDTVLIF
TGTGCTCTTGGGGAACTGAGGCTGGGGGATACGGTACTCATCTTT
>NA|TRDD3|TRDJ2|TRDV1
CALGELRYEGYEAQLFF
TGTGCTCTTGGGGAACTGCGCTACGAGGGATACGAAGCACAACTCTTCTTT
>few|TRDD3|TRDJ1|TRDV1
CALGNWFPSPPGTGGIPADKLIF
TGTGCTCTTGGGAATTGGTTTCCTTCACCTCCGGGGACTGGGGGGATCCCGGCCGATAAACTCATCTTT
>NA|TRDD3|TRDJ1|TRDV1
CALVFSAFPGWGIRGYTDKLIF
TGTGCTCTTGTTTTCTCGGCCTTCCCCGGATGGGGGATAAGGGGGTACACCGATAAACTCATCTTT
>NA|NA|TRDJ1|TRDV1
CALGELPGKSWYTDKLIF
TGTGCTCTTGGGGAACTCCCGGGGAAGAGTTGGTACACCGATAAACTCATCTTT
>NA|TRDD3|TRDJ1|TRDV1
CALGELGPTLRLGDTYTDKLIF
TGTGCTCTTGGGGAACTGGGCCCTACGTTACGACTGGGGGATACGTACACCGATAAACTCATCTTT
>few|TRDD3|TRDJ1|TRDV1
CALGECLPRNGGYHTDKLIF
TGTGCTCTTGGGGAGTGCTTACCGCGGAATGGGGGATACCACACCGATAAACTCATCTTT
>NA|TRDD3|TRDJ1|TRDV1
CALGEPIRVGGRMGLIF
TGTGCTCTTGGGGAGCCTATACGGGTTGGGGGAAGGATGGGACTCATCTTT
>few|NA|TRDJ1|TRDV1
CALGKSGTYTDKLIF
TGTGCTCTTGGGAAGTCGGGGACCTACACCGATAAACTCATCTTT
>NA|NA|TRDJ1|TRDV1
CALGERFLIPLLNLGGHKLIF
TGTGCTCTTGGGGAACGATTCCTAATCCCTCTACTCAATCTGGGGGGTCATAAACTCATCTTT
>NA|TRDD2|TRDJ1|TRDV1
CALGDQAFLKDHHGRATDKLIF
TGTGCTCTTGGGGACCAGGCCTTCCTAAAGGACCACCACGGGAGAGCCACCGATAAACTCATCTTT
>few|TRDD3|TRDJ1|TRDV1
CALGETSLLLGDTGYTDKLIF
TGTGCTCTTGGGGAAACTTCCCTTTTACTGGGGGATACGGGGTACACCGATAAACTCATCTTT
>medium-sized|TRDD3|TRDJ1|TRDV2
CACDTRYWGIQLIF
TGTGCCTGTGACACGCGTTACTGGGGGATACAACTCATCTTT
>few|TRDD3|TRDJ1|TRDV1
CALGERALLGDTRTDKLIF
TGTGCTCTTGGGGAACGCGCACTACTGGGGGATACGCGCACCGATAAACTCATCTTT
>few|NA|TRDJ1|TRDV1
CALGVPTLTDKLIF
TGTGCTCTTGGTGTTCCGACTTTAACCGATAAACTCATCTTT
>few|TRDD3|TRDJ1|TRDV2
CALGEPPIPDWGLTDKLIF
TGTGCTCTTGGGGAACCCCCCATACCCGACTGGGGGCTTACCGATAAACTCATCTTT
>NA|TRDD3|TRDJ1|TRDV1
CALGELPTRTGGYAGGRSDKLIF
TGTGCTCTTGGGGAGCTTCCTACCCGTACTGGGGGATACGCAGGAGGTCGTTCCGATAAACTCATCTTT
>NA|NA|TRDJ1|TRDV1
CALGDCLRRGSRGADKLIF
TGTGCTCTTGGGGACTGCCTTCGCCGGGGCAGCCGGGGGGCCGATAAACTCATCTTT
>NA|NA|TRDJ1|TRDV1
CALGDRKGLVNTYTDKLIF
TGTGCTCTTGGGGACCGTAAGGGGTTGGTCAATACCTACACCGATAAACTCATCTTT
>NA|TRDD3|TRDJ1|TRDV1
CALGVPPLAGGYATDKLIF
TGTGCTCTTGGAGTCCCCCCGCTGGCTGGGGGATACGCGACCGATAAACTCATCTTT
>NA|TRDD3|TRDJ1|TRDV1
CALGEPFGGYARAASYTDKLIF
TGTGCTCTTGGGGAGCCCTTCGGGGGATACGCAAGGGCCGCCTCGTACACCGATAAACTCATCTTT
>few|NA|TRDJ1|TRDV1
CALGENWLHPYLYTDKLIF
TGTGCTCTTGGGGAAAACTGGCTCCATCCTTACCTGTACACCGATAAACTCATCTTT
>NA|TRDD3|TRDJ1|TRDV1
CALVPRATGIADKLIF
TGTGCTCTTGTTCCCCGTGCGACGGGGATAGCCGATAAACTCATCTTT
>few|TRDD3|TRDJ1|TRDV1
CALSLLPRTGGRYTDKLIF
TGTGCTCTTAGCCTCCTCCCCCGTACTGGGGGACGGTACACCGATAAACTCATCTTT
>NA|NA|TRDJ1|TRDV1
CALGETSYVNKLIF
TGTGCTCTTGGGGAGACGTCCTACGTTAATAAACTCATCTTT
>few|NA|TRDJ1|TRDV1
CALGERPIPTFWGNTDKLIF
TGTGCTCTTGGGGAACGCCCAATTCCTACTTTCTGGGGTAACACCGATAAACTCATCTTT
>NA|NA|TRDJ1|TRDV1
CALGEISSYEAVLGAYTDKLIF
TGTGCTCTTGGGGAAATTTCTTCCTACGAAGCTGTGCTGGGGGCTTACACCGATAAACTCATCTTT
>NA|NA|TRDJ1|TRDV1
CALGEPALATDTDKLIF
TGTGCTCTTGGGGAACCAGCTTTGGCTACCGACACCGATAAACTCATCTTT
>NA|TRDD3|TRDJ1|TRDV1
CALGVFFPSTGDRGKLIF
TGTGCTCTTGGGGTCTTCTTCCCCAGTACTGGGGATAGAGGTAAACTCATCTTT
>few|TRDD3|TRDJ1|TRDV1
CALGPISCTGGPHTDKLIF
TGTGCTCTTGGACCCATTTCATGTACTGGGGGACCCCACACCGATAAACTCATCTTT